Given below is one T cell receptor beta chain in context. This clonotype has more than one count but fewer than ten. Its antigen is still unknown. Mismatch with germline at one junction end may stem from a read error. CDR3 length: 15 amino acids, cysteine to phenylalanine. CDR3 DNA is the only sequence kept; it has 45 bases, read in frame from the first base. Library generation was performed with multiplex PCR. The sample was run on an Illumina HiSeq 4000. To build TCR beta libraries, CDR3 regions were amplified by Arm-PCR using iRepertoire HTBI primers. Before sequencing, the PCR products went through gel purification. From the authors' description of their analysis: Across samples, 60 to 80 TRBV and 15 or so TRBJ segments were identified and used for gene usage analysis of CDR3 amino acid clonotypes. COPE and FqMerger were used to merge filtered high-quality paired reads into contigs. BLAST was used to align contigs to the IMGT TRBV, TRBD and TRBJ reference genes, and CDR3 was defined following IMGT. Clonotypes above 0.1% frequency were classified as highly expanded clones. Shannon entropy was used to measure repertoire diversity, and the Gini coefficient was used to measure V-J evenness. A clonotype found in more than one individual was treated as public. TCRdb cleaned the public reads at Q25 with fastp, built clones with MiXCR and kept in-frame beta chains. CDR3 protein sequences are deduplicated, and each keeps its most common genes and DNA. These V and J calls derive from TCRdb rather than the authors' analysis. Counted in this sample were roughly 610,000 distinct CDR3 sequences; roughly a sixth of them appeared once. The ten largest clones represent around 12% of the sample.

This entry belongs to a study of regulatory T cells in long-lasting Graves disease (dated by TCRdb to the early 2020s). With respect to the entire study: Patients with newly diagnosed Graves' disease had been on antithyroid drugs for under 3 months. Patients with persistent Graves' disease were compared with patients with newly diagnosed Graves' disease using TCR sequencing and RNA sequencing of peripheral blood. A total of around 35 samples underwent TCR sequencing, from roughly 13 patients with persistent Graves' disease and some 20 patients with newly diagnosed Graves' disease. The study took place in China and was registered as a clinical trial.

Study-level results and caveats: The authors noted that the small sample size was a limitation that may lower accuracy. Because the primary lesion, thyroid tissue, could not be accessed, the study looked at peripheral blood alone. Patients with persistent disease shared more public clonotypes (roughly 2,900) than newly diagnosed patients did (about 1,000). Preferential use of TRBV28, TRBJ1-2 and TRBJ2-5 was observed in persistent disease, whereas TRBV20-1 and TRBJ2-1 were favored in newly diagnosed disease. Lower TCR Shannon entropy and fewer highly expanded clones were observed in persistent Graves' disease patients than in newly diagnosed patients, which suggested clonal expansion. Only the TCR beta chain was sequenced and analyzed.

Taken with the paper, the label for time point translates to: newly diagnosed GD, antithyroid drugs for less than 3 months. For both TCR sequencing and RNA sequencing, RNA was extracted from PBMCs in TRIzol. The diagnosis of Graves' disease was made according to American Thyroid Association guidelines. Patients were recruited from an endocrinology department in Xi'an, China. Each patient gave about 9.1 milliliters of peripheral blood, collected in an EDTA anticoagulant tube. Ficoll Paque Plus density gradient separation was used to isolate PBMCs, and no additional T cell sorting was done. An Agilent 2100 Bioanalyzer and agarose gel were used to assess RNA quality, and a NanoDrop 2000 was used to measure RNA concentration. This sample was shared with a second study, whose subject was T cells in Graves' hyperthyroidism and ophthalmopathy. According to the second study: Stable Graves' hyperthyroidism was defined as the absence of progression to ophthalmopathy over 18 months of follow-up. Hyperthyroidism patients were newly diagnosed, with disease duration under 2 months, and aged 18 to 65 years. The study excluded patients with uncontrolled infections, other autoimmune diseases, pregnancy or lactation. Clinical symptoms, serum thyroxine and TRAb, thyroid ultrasound, and orbital computed tomography formed the basis for the diagnoses. A first-round RT-PCR of the TCR CDR3 used the HTBI primer set with the Qiagen OneStep RT-PCR kit. Most expanded thyroid clonotypes (frequency above 0.001) were also detected in blood, suggesting blood repertoires may reflect thyroid immune responses. A model built on a 13 V-J signature distinguished ophthalmopathy from stable hyperthyroidism, reaching roughly 88% sensitivity and under 84% specificity in cross-validation and 80%/75% in testing. In validation, progression to ophthalmopathy was predicted by the model with roughly 71% sensitivity and roughly 72% specificity, a median of about 6 months before onset. To identify distinguishing TCR V-J signatures, a discovery cohort of about 95 patients was used, comprising approximately 40 with Graves' ophthalmopathy and 55 to 65 with stable Graves' hyperthyroidism. Prospective prediction of ophthalmopathy was tested in an independent validation cohort consisting of some 18 hyperthyroidism patients and more than 15 patients who later progressed to ophthalmopathy. For training and testing, the 95 to 100 patients in the discovery cohort were randomly divided in a 7:3 ratio. The study also compared thyroid tissue and blood T-cell repertoires from about six Graves' hyperthyroidism patients. After sampling, hyperthyroidism patients received methimazole starting at 30 mg daily, and ophthalmopathy patients received high-dose intravenous methylprednisolone. The libraries were constructed in a second round of multiplex PCR and then size-selected and purified. Sequencing of the libraries was done on an Illumina HiSeq2000 using paired-end 100 bp reads. SOAPnuke was used to process the raw data, throwing out any read that contained adapters or uncalled bases, had a mean Phred below 15, or lacked an exact constant-primer or identifier match. COPE v1.2.5 was used to merge the high-quality paired reads, and each unique nucleotide sequence was defined as a clonotype. MiTCR v1.1 was used to align clonotypes to the IMGT TRBV, TRBD and TRBJ reference segments. The analysis was restricted to V-J combinations with a frequency above 0.0001, which together covered roughly 99% of the repertoires. The TCS score was defined as the ratio of F50 (clonal expansion) to E x V (chaos), calculated using BLOSUM62-based TCRdist between CDR3 peptides within each V-J. Welch's t-statistics and random forest reduced 500 to 650 V-J features to 13, which were used in a naive Bayes classifier (R e1071). No statistical method was used to set the sample size in advance, and investigators knew the group allocation. The paper describes TCR Vbeta CDR3 sequencing of more than 120 peripheral blood samples, made up of some 42 ophthalmopathy patients, roughly 72 hyperthyroidism patients and approximately 17 progressor patients.

In this chain, TRBV12-3 or TRBV12-4 is recombined with TRBJ1-5; 7 middle bases align to TRBD1. The receptor comes from a man aged 18-30 years with Graves disease. Donor details come from another sample of the same person, matched by shared clones. This specimen was peripheral blood mononuclear cells (PBMCs), taken at new diagnosis, from a patient treated with antithyroid drugs. The nucleotides are TGTGCCAGCAGTTTATCAGGGGGGTTGAATCGGCCCCAGCATTTT. It translates as CASSLSGGLNRPQHF.